The clone carrying this T cell receptor (beta chain) was counted a few times. The source of the sample is a study of identical twins. This CDR3 has 14 amino acids. Germline-derived CDR1 and CDR2 are SGHRS and YFSETQ. The J segment lost 1 base and the V segment lost 4 bases, leaving 2 bases of the junction unmatched. TCRdb processed the 5' RACE reads anew with MiXCR; each CDR3 protein has one entry. The data hold roughly 200,000 distinct CDR3 sequences, with 7.5% observed a single time. These data were also reused for a study on yellow fever vaccine responses in identical twins.

This chain links TRBV5-1 with TRBJ2-1, with 7 nucleotides matching TRBD2. The sequence derives from a woman between 18 and 30 years old in good health. The sample comprised memory (CD45RO+) T cells sorted from blood. Here the CDR3 reads CASSAGESYNEQFF. Here the CDR3 DNA reads TGCGCCAGCAGCGCGGGAGAATCCTACAATGAGCAGTTCTTC. Full variable domain (remainder filled in from reference TRBV5-1 and TRBJ2-1): KAGVTQTPRYLIKTRGQQVTLSCSPISGHRSVSWYQQTPGQGLQFLFEYFSETQRNKGNFPGRFSGRQFSNSRSEMNVSTLELGDSALYLCASSAGESYNEQFFGPGTRLTVL.